This T cell receptor (beta chain) originates from a study of cytomegalovirus exposure and HLA in healthy donors (dated by TCRdb to about 2017). About the study as a whole: An earlier analysis of fewer than 750 of the donors reported around 280 Gb of sequence data and 100 million to 120 million unique TCR beta sequences obtained from some 170 million T cells. The genetic ancestry cluster associated with self-reported Caucasian donors included roughly 84% of the 300 to 400 genotyped donors. A later analysis re-analyzed previously published TCR beta repertoires from 660 or so donors and added high-resolution HLA genotyping to study TCR occurrence patterns. The study profiled the T cell repertoires of 550 to 700 subjects by immunosequencing and related them to cytomegalovirus serostatus. The number of typed donors differed by locus: about 629-630 for A, B, C, DRB1 and DQB1; 500 to 550 for DQA1; roughly 600 for DPA1; and some 430 for DPB1. All discovery cohort repertoires had been generated using a single sequencing platform. Besides the first cohort of some 670 subjects, a separate validation cohort made up of 120 different subjects was used. To decide whether each TCR beta V gene segment behaved as functional or pseudogenic, an earlier analysis of over 500 of the donors relied on high-throughput TCR beta sequencing. HLA typing covered class I and class II loci at four-digit resolution. An early release covering about 600 HLA-typed donors comprised about 320 gigabases of sequencing data and 65 million to 100 million unique TCR sequences. High-throughput TCR immunosequencing, statistical association of individual TCRs with disease status, and machine learning were combined to predict cytomegalovirus infection status. Rather than drawing on any new phenotypic data, the later analysis identified candidate immune exposures from TCR beta sequences and the way those sequences occurred across donors. The study aimed to test whether signatures of past pathogen exposure could be identified by cataloging public T cell receptors. About 5 DR-DQ haplotypes were handled as single units for association and clustering, since linkage in the cohort was strong. On average, roughly 240,000 unique TCR beta nucleotide sequences were sequenced per donor among 398 genotyped donors of the cohort, with 15% to 20% of those sequences being non-productive. Donor age, sex, ethnicity and CMV serostatus were collected together with the repertoire data. A later genetic analysis used genome-wide SNP genotypes for about three fifths of the 666 donors, treating that subset as a discovery cohort.

The cohort was made up of around 720 healthy bone marrow donors. At the time of sampling, every cohort member was nominally healthy, though immune exposures that went unrecorded were likely present. The donor was CMV seronegative and belonged to the group of 352 seronegative cohort members. A peripheral blood sample was provided by each donor, and peripheral blood mononuclear cells were used for TCR beta sequencing. Genomic DNA was extracted from the blood cell samples with the Qiagen DNeasy Blood Extraction Kit. The library was produced with the immunoSEQ multiplex PCR assay. A mixture of 60 forward primers for TCR Vbeta segments and 13 reverse primers for TCR Jbeta segments was used in the multiplex PCR. Amplification of the CDR3 region of rearranged TCR beta genes was performed with a multiplex PCR assay on genomic DNA. The Illumina HiSeq System was used to sequence the amplified TCR beta libraries as 87-base-pair reads. In the source study's methods: A later analysis counted tens of millions of unique TCR beta chains across the roughly 700 repertoires, and roughly 10 million of these chains were shared by at least two donors. Raw reads were error-corrected and collapsed into unique sequences by a nearest-neighbor algorithm in which closely related sequences were merged to remove PCR and sequencing errors. V, D and J gene segments were assigned by aligning CDR3 sequences to IMGT reference sequences. For a sequence to be retained, at least a six-nucleotide match to both a V gene segment and a J gene segment was required. Rearrangements were called productive when the CDR3 lacked stop codons and stayed in frame with V and J; all others were non-productive. Following IMGT convention, CDR3 was defined as the stretch from the second conserved V-encoded cysteine to the conserved J-encoded phenylalanine. The earlier analysis of more than 450 of the donors excluded sequences that lacked an unambiguous match to a single V gene segment. In an earlier analysis of 450 to 700 of the donors, V segments were called functional above 56.7% productive rearrangements and were called segregating when the between-donor standard deviation exceeded 5%. A statistical classification framework was developed to diagnose cytomegalovirus status using the catalog of TCR beta chain sequences. V and J gene assignment, in a later analysis, came from comparing TCR nucleotide sequences with IMGT/GENE-DB human TR gene sequences. The TCRdist pipeline was used in a later analysis to assign CDR3 sequences and most-parsimonious VDJ recombination scenarios. In a later analysis, every TCR beta chain was defined by the combination of its CDR3 amino acid sequence and its V-gene family, and reads without a unique V-gene family were dropped. As a way to deal with suspected cross-contamination and a sequencing artifact, a later analysis dropped more than 500 nucleotide sequences that were highly shared and had low generation probability. For each public chain, a later analysis derived a clonal expansion index from normalized ranks of inferred template counts within each repertoire. Generation probabilities in a later analysis came from a VDJ recombination model fitted to out-of-frame rearrangements, and those results were checked against IGoR. Hypergeometric tests were used in a later analysis to score TCR-TCR, TCR-HLA and TCR-CMV co-occurrence, with a repertoire-size bias correction applied to the TCR pairs. To estimate false discovery rates, a later analysis permuted the HLA or CMV assignments 20 times. A later analysis grouped co-occurring TCRs with DBSCAN, adding TCRdist sequence similarity when clustering within HLA-allele-positive subsets. Co-occurrence clustering excluded repertoires with fewer than 30,000 or more than 120,000 public chains, plus five with anomalous nucleotide sharing. TCRdb's version of the immuneACCESS table is confined to in-frame rearrangements and falls short of the full clone set. An unresolved V gene accounts for under half of the shortfall where checked; the remainder is of unknown origin. The D gene and trimming were derived from the DNA, and the V and J assignments and clone size from that table. The sample table records over 200,000 clones; around 89% of these occur just once. The top ten hold over 0.95% of the sample.

Concerning this clone: Its antigen has not been determined. No base qualities exist here, and no much larger clone lies one base off it.

The CDR3 has 15 amino acids, counting the end cysteine and phenylalanine. Solely the CDR3 DNA is kept, with 45 bases framed from the first base. V and J are trimmed by 5 bases and 3 bases, and the gene matches miss 7 bases of the junction. The CDR1 and CDR2 encoded by the germline V gene (reference sequence) are LNHDA and SQIVND. Here is what the overall study found, with its caveats: While some public TCRs were present in many individuals, most TCR sequences turned up only very rarely across donors. An association between a missense DCLRE1C variant and V-gene and J-gene trimming of TCR beta chains was found in a later genetic analysis and replicated in an independent cohort. HLA typing was unavailable for some donors at each locus, so association tests used only the typed subset. A later genetic analysis reported fewer N-insertions in productive TCRs among donors in an Asian-associated ancestry cluster than the approximately 670-donor mean. Presence/absence analyses assumed roughly uniform sequencing depth across donors, an assumption that may not hold. When HLA alleles, especially DR and DQ, strongly co-occurred, TCR associations were difficult to assign to individual alleles. According to a later analysis, most CMV-associated TCR beta chains appeared to be HLA-restricted, and the HLA associations seemed to be driven largely by CMV exposure. The classifier was reported to diagnose cytomegalovirus status with high specificity and sensitivity in both the original cohort and the validation cohort. In this cohort, only TCR beta chains were sequenced, and detectable features were limited by the absence of alpha or paired-chain data. In vitro tests confirmed that a few of the cytomegalovirus-associated TCR beta chains recognize cytomegalovirus antigens. Specific HLA alleles were associated with some 15,000 TCR beta sequences at a false discovery rate of 0.05 in a later analysis. An earlier analysis of 450 to 750 of the donors showed that most TCR beta V segments appeared in productive rearrangements either about 87% or about 30% of the time, which broadly matched IMGT annotations. Seventeen rarely observed V segments, including chromosome 9 orphons, were excluded from the earlier analysis of a few hundred of the donors because counts were too low. A later analysis found that HLA-associated TCR beta chains were more clonally expanded and had lower generation probabilities than equally common non-associated chains. The study listed around 160 TCR beta chains as associated with cytomegalovirus. A later analysis reported that several top co-occurrence clusters appeared linked to parvovirus B19, influenza, CMV and Epstein-Barr virus. CMV serostatus was the only immune exposure information available for the cohort. A group of highly shared sequence variants was considered likely to be a technical artifact of the sequencing pipeline. Because the 87-base-pair reads could not distinguish some IMGT-functional V segments, including TRBV6-2 and TRBV6-3, those segments were excluded. A later analysis found that TCR association rates varied across HLA loci, with DRB1 alleles showing the most associated TCRs and HLA-C alleles the fewest. According to the authors, the approach could potentially be generalized to other disease states and immunological phenotypes. A further reported finding was that TCR beta sequences accurately predicted the HLA-A and HLA-B alleles for most subjects in the first cohort. Correlated functional status among segregating V segments might reflect linkage disequilibrium, but an unknown experimental factor could not be ruled out.

The V and J genes are TRBV19 and TRBJ1-2, and TRBD1 aligns with 9 junction nucleotides. The material sequenced was PBMCs. This sequence originates from a woman in her late teens or twenties in good health and CMV-seronegative. The DNA sequence follows: TGTGCCAGTAGTTCATACAGGGGGCTTCACTATGGCTACACCTTC. This gives the protein CASSSYRGLHYGYTF.